This T cell receptor beta chain was profiled in a study of T-cell reconstitution after alpha-beta-depleted transplantation in children (dated by TCRdb to 2016 to 2017). Looking at the study overall: Using TCR repertoire profiling, the study followed T-cell immune reconstitution in a quantitative way in children after TCRalphabeta/CD19-depleted allogeneic hematopoietic cell transplantation.

The library relied on PCR. Sequenced on an Illumina HiSeq 2500. TCR libraries were prepared with molecular barcoding, using unique molecular identifiers to normalize TCRbeta repertoire quantification. The raw public data were reprocessed by TCRdb itself: fastp quality trimming at Q25, MiXCR clonotype calling, in-frame beta chains only. Each CDR3 protein appears once, grouped with its most common genes and DNA. The sample includes approximately 640,000 distinct CDR3 sequences, with around 17% observed a single time. About 1.1% of the sample lies in the top ten. The germline V gene supplies CDR1 LGHNA and CDR2 YSLEER. The CDR3 contains 16 residues, cysteine and phenylalanine counted. Here the CDR3 DNA is all that survives: 48 bases in frame from base 1. Cut back by 0 bases and 2 bases, the V and J ends lie 13 bases apart. This clonotype was found a few times. The specificity of this receptor is unknown. Within one base of it there is no much larger clone, and no base qualities were kept.

The V gene is TRBV4-3 and the J gene is TRBJ2-5, with no confidently assigned D gene. This sequence was found in a human donor who donated a stem cell graft to a child with acute myeloid leukemia. This material consisted of PBMCs from the stem cell graft donor, taken from the stem cell graft. The CDR3 loop reads CASSQERLEYQETQYF. The nucleotide sequence reads TGCGCCAGCAGCCAAGAACGACTGGAATATCAAGAGACCCAGTACTTC.